This TCR beta chain originates from a study of T cell repertoires in aging, cancer and after chemotherapy. General study results and limits: Age-matched healthy donors had significantly more diverse, less clonal blood TCR repertoires than untreated cancer patients. Across the chemotherapy interval, each cancer cohort showed higher median generation probability, suggesting thymic rebound. Healthy donors lost TCR diversity with age mainly through richness, cancer patients through richness and evenness. These repertoire data do not allow conclusions about immunological memory after chemotherapy.

TRB rearrangements spanning V, D and J were amplified using mixed TRB-A/B primers. One entry per CDR3 protein results from TCRdb running MiXCR on the multiplex PCR reads. The sample lists about 11,000 distinct CDR3 sequences, about 42% occurring once. To note about this clonotype: Antigen specificity is unknown.

TCR beta rearrangements were amplified from peripheral blood genomic DNA. Sequencing used blood. The receptor was isolated from a human donor in good health.

Written as DNA, the CDR3 is TGTGCCAGCAGCGATATCACTGGGGTATCGATGGGGAACACTGAAGCTTTCTTT. Amino acids: CASSDITGVSMGNTEAFF. The chain has TRBV5-6 and TRBJ1-1, with D hard to call. V was pared by 4 bases and J by 1 base, with 23 bases between. Germline loops: CDR1 SGHDT, CDR2 YYEEEE. This CDR3 contains 18 residues.